What follows are 5 T cell receptor beta chains derived from one specimen sequenced in a study of T cell responses to AZD1222 COVID-19 vaccine. Produced via immunoSEQ multiplex PCR; TCRdb's table is partial and in-frame only. The repertoire includes 90,000 to 120,000 clones, more than 85% of them detected once, and 1% to 1.5% sits in the top ten. Sequenced material: peripheral blood, taken on day 0 of AZD1222 vaccination. The origin of the receptors is an adult in good health.

The chain is built from TRBV30 and TRBJ1-1; D unclear. V was clipped by 4 bases and J by 8 bases, with 11 bases between them. Per the germline V gene, CDR1 is GTSNPN and CDR2 is SVGIG (reference sequence). This CDR3 is built from 11 residues. For the CDR3, the DNA is TGTGCCTGGACGGCCTTAGAGGAAGCTTTCTTT. As protein: CAWTALEEAFF.

This chain links TRBV5-1 with TRBJ2-7; D call uncertain. Germline CDR1 is SGHRS and CDR2 is YFSETQ. This CDR3 spans 13 amino acids. The V and J ends lost 4 bases and 3 bases respectively, with 11 bases between them. CDR3 DNA: TGCGCCAGCAGCCTGAGACAAGGCTACGAGCAGTACTTC. Amino acid sequence: CASSLRQGYEQYF.

The V gene is TRBV12-3 or TRBV12-4, the J gene TRBJ2-3; D not resolved. This CDR3 has 12 amino acids. With 3 bases removed from V and 0 bases from J, the gap between germline ends came to 1 base. The CDR3 here is CASSFSTDTQYF. CDR3 in DNA: TGTGCCAGCAGTTTCAGCACAGATACGCAGTATTTT.

The V call is TRBV9, the J call TRBJ1-2; D is uncertain. V lost 0 bases and J 8 bases, leaving 17 bases between the germline ends. The CDR3 loop spans 15 amino acids. Per germline, CDR1 SGDLS and CDR2 YYNGEE. CDR3 amino acids: CASSVEPGSVGGYTF. The CDR3 DNA is TGTGCCAGCAGCGTAGAACCGGGTTCGGTCGGCGGCTACACCTTC.

The genes are TRBV7-2 and TRBJ1-1, with unresolved D. CDR1 is SGHTA and CDR2 is FQGNSA in the germline V gene. This CDR3 has 13 amino acids. V was pared by 5 bases and J by 4 bases, with 11 bases between. The CDR3 coding sequence is TGTGCCAGCAGCCAGGCAGTCTCCACTGAAGCTTTCTTT. It specifies CASSQAVSTEAFF. Complete variable domain (other parts from reference TRBV7-2 and TRBJ1-1): GAGVSQSPSNKVTEKGKDVELRCDPISGHTALYWYRQSLGQGLEFLIYFQGNSAPDKSGLPSDRFSAERTGGSVSTLTIQRTQQEDSAVYLCASSQAVSTEAFFGQGTRLTVV.